This T cell receptor beta chain was identified during a study of tumor and adjacent non-tumor tissue in lung cancer. Germline V gene sequence: CDR1 SGHAT, CDR2 FQNNGV. V was trimmed by 9 bases and J by 7 bases, leaving 15 bases between them. There are 12 residues in the CDR3. About this clonotype: No antigen is known for it.

Study-level findings and limits: Tumor tissue had significantly higher TCR diversity than normal lung.

TCRbeta libraries were built with three rounds of nested PCR, modified from ARM-PCR. TCRdb recomputed calls from the multiplex PCR reads with MiXCR, one row per CDR3 protein. The sample has 110,000 or so distinct CDR3 sequences; 62% are singletons. RNA was extracted from bulk tissue without any cell sorting. Distant lung tissue was collected more than 3 cm away from the tumor edge. This receptor was identified in a man aged 55 to 70 with non-small cell lung cancer. Input material: distant non-tumor lung tissue. The V call is TRBV11-2, the J call TRBJ1-1; D is ambiguous. The CDR3 DNA reads as TGTGCCAGTAGCCAGGAACAGTTTGAAGCTTTCTTT. Translated: CASSQEQFEAFF.